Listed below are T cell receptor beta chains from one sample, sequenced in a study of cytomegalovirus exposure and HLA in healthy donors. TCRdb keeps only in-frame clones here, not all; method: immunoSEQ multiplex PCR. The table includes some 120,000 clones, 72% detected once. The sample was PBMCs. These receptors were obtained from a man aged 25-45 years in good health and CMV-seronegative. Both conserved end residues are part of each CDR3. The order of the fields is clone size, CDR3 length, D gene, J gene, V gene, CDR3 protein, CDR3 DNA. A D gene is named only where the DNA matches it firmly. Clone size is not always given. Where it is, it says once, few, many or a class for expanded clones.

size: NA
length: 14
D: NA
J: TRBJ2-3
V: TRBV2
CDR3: CASSEITSPDTQYF
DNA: TGTGCCAGCAGTGAAATCACTAGCCCAGATACGCAGTATTTT

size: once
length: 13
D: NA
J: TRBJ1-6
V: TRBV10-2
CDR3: CASSEQGNSPLHF
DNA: TGCGCCAGCAGTGAGCAGGGTAATTCACCCCTCCACTTT

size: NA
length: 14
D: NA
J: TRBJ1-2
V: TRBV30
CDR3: CAWSPIATGNGYTF
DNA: TGTGCCTGGAGTCCAATTGCCACAGGGAATGGCTACACCTTC

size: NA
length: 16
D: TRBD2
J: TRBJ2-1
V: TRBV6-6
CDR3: CASSPETSGGRNEQFF
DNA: TGTGCCAGCAGCCCCGAGACTAGCGGGGGGCGCAATGAGCAGTTCTTC

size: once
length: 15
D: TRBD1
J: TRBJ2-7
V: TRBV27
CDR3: CASSFLGQGAYEQYF
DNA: TGTGCCAGCAGTTTCTTGGGACAGGGCGCCTACGAGCAGTACTTC

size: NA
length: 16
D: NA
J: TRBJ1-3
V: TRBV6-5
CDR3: CASSSLQRSSGNTIYF
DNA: TGTGCCAGCAGTTCCCTACAGCGGAGCTCTGGAAACACCATATATTTT

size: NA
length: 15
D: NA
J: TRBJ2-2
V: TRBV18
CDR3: CASSPQQGWTGELFF
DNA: TGTGCCAGCTCACCACAACAGGGATGGACCGGGGAGCTGTTTTTT

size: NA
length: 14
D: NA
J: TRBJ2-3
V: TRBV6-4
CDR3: CASSETQATDTQYF
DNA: TGTGCCAGCAGTGAGACTCAAGCCACAGATACGCAGTATTTT

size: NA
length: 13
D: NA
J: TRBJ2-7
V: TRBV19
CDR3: CASGSWGGDEQYF
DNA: TGTGCCAGTGGGAGCTGGGGCGGGGACGAGCAGTACTTC

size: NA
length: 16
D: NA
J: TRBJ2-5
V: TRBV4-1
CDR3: CASSQARGGVSETQYF
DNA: TGCGCCAGCAGCCAAGCCCGCGGGGGCGTTTCGGAGACCCAGTACTTC

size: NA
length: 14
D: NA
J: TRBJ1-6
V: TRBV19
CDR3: CASPGGIYNSPLHF
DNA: TGTGCCAGTCCTGGAGGGATATATAATTCACCCCTCCACTTT

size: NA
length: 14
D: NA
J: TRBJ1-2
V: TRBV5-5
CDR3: CASSPTGVVYGYTF
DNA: TGTGCCAGCAGCCCCACGGGTGTCGTCTATGGCTACACCTTC

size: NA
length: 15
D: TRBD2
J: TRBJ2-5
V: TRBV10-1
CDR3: CASDGRLAGLETQYF
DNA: TGCGCCAGCGATGGGAGGCTAGCGGGTTTAGAGACCCAGTACTTC

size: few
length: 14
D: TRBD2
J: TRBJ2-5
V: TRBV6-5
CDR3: CASSNRRGEETQYF
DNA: TGTGCCAGCAGCAACCGACGGGGGGAAGAGACCCAGTACTTC

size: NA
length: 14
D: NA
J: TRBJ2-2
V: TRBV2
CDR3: CASSVVRGTGELFF
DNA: TGTGCCAGCAGTGTCGTCAGGGGCACCGGGGAGCTGTTTTTT

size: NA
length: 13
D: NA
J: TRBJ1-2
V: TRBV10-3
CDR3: CAISDYVQGGDTF
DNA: TGTGCCATCAGCGATTACGTTCAGGGCGGTGACACCTTC

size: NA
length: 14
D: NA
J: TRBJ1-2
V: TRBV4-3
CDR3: CASSQDPGVYGYTF
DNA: TGCGCCAGCAGCCAAGATCCGGGGGTCTATGGCTACACCTTC

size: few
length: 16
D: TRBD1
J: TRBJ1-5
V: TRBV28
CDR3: CASSFSTGRGDQPQHF
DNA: TGTGCCAGCAGTTTTTCGACAGGGAGAGGGGATCAGCCCCAGCATTTT

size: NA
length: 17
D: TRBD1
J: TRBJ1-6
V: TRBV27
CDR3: CASSLWGQGGYNSPLHF
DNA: TGTGCCAGCAGCCTGTGGGGACAGGGCGGCTATAATTCACCCCTCCACTTT

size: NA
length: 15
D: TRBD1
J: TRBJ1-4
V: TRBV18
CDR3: CASSPTGQGNEKLFF
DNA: TGTGCCAGCTCACCGACCGGACAGGGGAATGAAAAACTGTTTTTT

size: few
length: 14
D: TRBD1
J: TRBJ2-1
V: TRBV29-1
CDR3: CSVAGTGTYNEQFF
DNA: TGCAGCGTGGCCGGGACAGGGACCTACAATGAGCAGTTCTTC

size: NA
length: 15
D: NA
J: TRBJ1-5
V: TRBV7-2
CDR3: CASSLTRLDNQPQHF
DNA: TGTGCCAGCAGCTTAACCAGGCTGGACAATCAGCCCCAGCATTTT

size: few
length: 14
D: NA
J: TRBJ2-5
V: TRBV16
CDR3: CASSRGGSQETQYF
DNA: TGTGCCAGCAGCCGCGGCGGATCACAAGAGACCCAGTACTTC

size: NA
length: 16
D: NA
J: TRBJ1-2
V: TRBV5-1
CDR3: CASSLGSGGPNYGYTF
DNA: TGCGCCAGCAGCTTGGGTTCCGGGGGACCCAACTATGGCTACACCTTC

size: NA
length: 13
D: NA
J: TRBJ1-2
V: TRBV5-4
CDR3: CASSLERGQRGTF
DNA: TGTGCCAGCAGCTTGGAGCGTGGCCAGCGGGGCACCTTC

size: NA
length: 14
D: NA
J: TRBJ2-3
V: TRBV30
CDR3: CAWSKAGSTDTQYF
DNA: TGTGCCTGGAGTAAGGCAGGAAGCACAGATACGCAGTATTTT

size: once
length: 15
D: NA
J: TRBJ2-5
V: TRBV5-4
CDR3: CASSLQRGGPETQYF
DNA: TGTGCCAGCAGCTTGCAAAGGGGGGGCCCGGAGACCCAGTACTTC

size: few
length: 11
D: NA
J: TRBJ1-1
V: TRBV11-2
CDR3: CASSLGSEAFF
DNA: TGTGCCAGCAGCTTAGGCAGTGAAGCTTTCTTT

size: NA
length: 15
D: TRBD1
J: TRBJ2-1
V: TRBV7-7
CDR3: CASSSGTGRSDEQFF
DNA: TGTGCTAGCAGCTCCGGGACAGGGAGGAGTGATGAGCAGTTCTTC

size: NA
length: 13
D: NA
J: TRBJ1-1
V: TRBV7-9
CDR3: CASSFSLNTEAFF
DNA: TGTGCCAGCAGCTTTTCGTTGAACACTGAAGCTTTCTTT

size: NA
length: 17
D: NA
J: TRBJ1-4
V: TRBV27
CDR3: CASSFWEGGQVFEKLFF
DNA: TGTGCCAGCAGTTTTTGGGAGGGGGGCCAAGTATTTGAAAAACTGTTTTTT

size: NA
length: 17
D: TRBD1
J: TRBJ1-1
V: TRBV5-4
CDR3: CASSPRGTGALNTEAFF
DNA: TGTGCCAGCAGCCCCAGAGGGACAGGGGCATTGAACACTGAAGCTTTCTTT

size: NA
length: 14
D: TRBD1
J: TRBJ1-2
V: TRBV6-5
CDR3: CASSERTGSYGYTF
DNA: TGTGCCAGCAGTGAAAGGACAGGGAGCTATGGCTACACCTTC

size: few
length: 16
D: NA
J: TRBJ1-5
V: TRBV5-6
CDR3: CASSLDVPNPPRPQHF
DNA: TGTGCCAGCAGCTTGGACGTCCCCAACCCCCCGCGGCCCCAGCATTTT

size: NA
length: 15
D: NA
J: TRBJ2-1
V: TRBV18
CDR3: CASSPTDISYNEQFF
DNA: TGTGCCAGCTCCCCGACAGACATCTCCTACAATGAGCAGTTCTTC

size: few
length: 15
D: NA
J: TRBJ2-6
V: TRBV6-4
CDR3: CASSPGNSGANVLTF
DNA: TGTGCCAGCAGTCCAGGGAACTCTGGGGCCAACGTCCTGACTTTC

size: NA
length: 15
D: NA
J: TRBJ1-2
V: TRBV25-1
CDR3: CASSEMDGTDYGYTF
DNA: TGTGCCAGCAGTGAGATGGACGGGACTGACTATGGCTACACCTTC

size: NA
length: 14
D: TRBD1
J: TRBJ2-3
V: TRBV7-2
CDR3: CASSHANRGDTQYF
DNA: TGTGCCAGCAGCCACGCCAACAGGGGAGATACGCAGTATTTT

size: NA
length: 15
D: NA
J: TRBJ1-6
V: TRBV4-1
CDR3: CASSHTQGLGSPLHF
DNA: TGCGCCAGCAGCCATACCCAGGGGTTAGGCTCACCCCTCCACTTT

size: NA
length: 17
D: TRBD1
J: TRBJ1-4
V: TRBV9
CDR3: CASSVGRGRATNEKLFF
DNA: TGTGCCAGCAGCGTAGGGAGGGGGCGGGCAACTAATGAAAAACTGTTTTTT

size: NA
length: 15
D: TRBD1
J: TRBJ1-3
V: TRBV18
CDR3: CASSSTGEPGNTIYF
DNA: TGTGCCAGCTCATCCACAGGGGAACCTGGAAACACCATATATTTT

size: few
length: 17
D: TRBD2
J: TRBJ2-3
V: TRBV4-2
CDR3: CASSQEMAGGGTDTQYF
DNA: TGTGCCAGCAGCCAAGAAATGGCGGGGGGGGGCACAGATACGCAGTATTTT

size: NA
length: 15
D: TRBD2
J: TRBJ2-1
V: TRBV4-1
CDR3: CASRQGLAGSNEQFF
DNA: TGCGCCAGCCGACAGGGACTAGCGGGGTCTAATGAGCAGTTCTTC

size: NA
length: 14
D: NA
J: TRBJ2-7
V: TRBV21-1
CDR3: CASSTRTGLYEQYF
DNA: TGTGCCAGCAGCACCCGGACAGGGCTATACGAGCAGTACTTC

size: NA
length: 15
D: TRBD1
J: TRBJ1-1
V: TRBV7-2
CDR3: CASSLVGTATTEAFF
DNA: TGTGCCAGCAGCTTAGTCGGGACAGCGACGACTGAAGCTTTCTTT

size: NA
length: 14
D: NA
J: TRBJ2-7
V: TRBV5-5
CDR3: CASSLGQSSYEQYF
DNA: TGTGCCAGCAGCTTGGGACAGAGCTCCTACGAGCAGTACTTC

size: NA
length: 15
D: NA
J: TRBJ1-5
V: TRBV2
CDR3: CASGSDWQGGQPQHF
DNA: TGTGCCAGCGGTTCAGATTGGCAGGGAGGTCAGCCCCAGCATTTT

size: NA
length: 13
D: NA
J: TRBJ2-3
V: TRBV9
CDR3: CASSVTSTDTQYF
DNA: TGTGCCAGCAGCGTGACTAGCACAGATACGCAGTATTTT

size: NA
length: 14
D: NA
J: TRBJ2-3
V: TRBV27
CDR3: CASSFGGLGDTQYF
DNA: TGTGCCAGCAGTTTCGGGGGGCTGGGAGATACGCAGTATTTT

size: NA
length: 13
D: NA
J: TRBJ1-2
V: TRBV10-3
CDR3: CAIEQGPGYGYTF
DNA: TGTGCCATCGAACAGGGTCCAGGGTATGGCTACACCTTC

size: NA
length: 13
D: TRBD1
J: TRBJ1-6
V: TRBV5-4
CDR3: CASRQGLSSPLHF
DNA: TGTGCCAGTCGACAGGGGTTGAGCTCACCCCTCCACTTT

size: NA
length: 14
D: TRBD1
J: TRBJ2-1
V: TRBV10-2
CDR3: CASSKGQGAVEQFF
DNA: TGCGCCAGCAGCAAGGGACAGGGGGCCGTTGAGCAGTTCTTC

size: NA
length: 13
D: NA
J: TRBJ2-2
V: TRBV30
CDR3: CAYGAGATGELFF
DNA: TGTGCCTATGGGGCGGGGGCGACCGGGGAGCTGTTTTTT

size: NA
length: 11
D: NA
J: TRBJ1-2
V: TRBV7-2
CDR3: CASSSDYGYTF
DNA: TGTGCCAGCAGCTCGGACTATGGCTACACCTTC

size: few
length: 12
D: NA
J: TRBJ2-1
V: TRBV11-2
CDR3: CASSNRLVEQFF
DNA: TGTGCCAGCAGCAATCGACTGGTTGAGCAGTTCTTC

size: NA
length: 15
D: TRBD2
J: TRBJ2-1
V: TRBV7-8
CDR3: CASSLANLAGVEQFF
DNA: TGTGCCAGCAGCTTAGCTAACCTAGCGGGGGTGGAGCAGTTCTTC

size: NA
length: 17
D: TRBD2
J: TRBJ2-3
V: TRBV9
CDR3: CASSQSPSGGAGDTQYF
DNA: TGTGCCAGCAGCCAGAGCCCTAGCGGGGGGGCAGGCGATACGCAGTATTTT

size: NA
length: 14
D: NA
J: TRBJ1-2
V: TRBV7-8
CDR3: CASSGRDNLYGYTF
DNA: TGTGCCAGCAGCGGCCGGGACAACTTATATGGCTACACCTTC

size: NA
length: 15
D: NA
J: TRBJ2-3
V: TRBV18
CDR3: CASSPSGETSDTQYF
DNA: TGTGCCAGCTCACCCTCCGGGGAGACTTCAGATACGCAGTATTTT

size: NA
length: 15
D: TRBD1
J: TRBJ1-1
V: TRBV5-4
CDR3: CASSPTGGVNTEAFF
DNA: TGTGCCAGCAGCCCCACAGGGGGCGTAAACACTGAAGCTTTCTTT